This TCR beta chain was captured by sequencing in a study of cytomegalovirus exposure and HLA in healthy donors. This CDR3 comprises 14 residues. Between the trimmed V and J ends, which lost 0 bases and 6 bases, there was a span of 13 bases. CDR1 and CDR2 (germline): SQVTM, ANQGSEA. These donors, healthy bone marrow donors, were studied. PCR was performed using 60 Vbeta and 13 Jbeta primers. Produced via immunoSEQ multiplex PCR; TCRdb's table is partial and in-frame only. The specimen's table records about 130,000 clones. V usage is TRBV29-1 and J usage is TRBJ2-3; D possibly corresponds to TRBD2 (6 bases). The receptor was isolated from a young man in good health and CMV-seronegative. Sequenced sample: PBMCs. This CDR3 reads CSVEDNWDWDTQYF. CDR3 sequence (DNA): TGCAGCGTTGAAGATAACTGGGACTGGGATACGCAGTATTTT.